A single TCR beta chain is shown here with its context. The antigen is not known. The CDR3 extends over 19 amino acids. Per germline, CDR1 SGDLS and CDR2 YYNGEE. Losses at the gene ends were 0 bases for V and 1 base for J; bases not matched to a gene: 7. This sample was included in a study of identical twins. Whole-study results and caveats: The presence of invariant MAIT and iNKT cells could partly confound analyses of zero-insertion sequences. Twin-shared out-of-frame alpha sequences were enriched for low generation probability.

One entry per CDR3 protein results from TCRdb running MiXCR on the 5' RACE reads. The profile shows 1.5 million to 2 million distinct CDR3 sequences, about 31% of them singletons. All donors were healthy, and all were Caucasian. The V gene is TRBV9, the J gene TRBJ2-3; 14 bases match TRBD2. Source material: cord blood. The clonotype was recovered from a newborn girl in good health. Written as DNA, the CDR3 is TGTGCCAGCAGCGTAGGGGGACTAGCGGGGGCCCTACGCACAGATACGCAGTATTTT. Amino acid sequence: CASSVGGLAGALRTDTQYF.